This T cell receptor beta chain stems from a study of T cells in Graves' hyperthyroidism and ophthalmopathy. It was RNA transcripts that yielded the amplified TCR beta CDR3 regions. The TCR CDR3 first-round RT-PCR relied on the HTBI primer set. MiXCR was run by TCRdb on the multiplex PCR reads, yielding one entry per CDR3 protein. The sample shows about 590,000 distinct CDR3 sequences, 14% of them seen only once. This clonotype was counted between two and nine times. As yet, its antigen is unknown. Germline and junction disagree at one end, which may indicate a read error. This CDR3 contains 16 residues. Germline CDR1 reads SEHNR; CDR2 reads FQNEAQ (reference sequence). Points from the study as a whole: Ophthalmopathy got predicted by the model a median about 6.7 months before its onset.

The receptor's source is a woman younger than 35 with Graves' ophthalmopathy. The chain has TRBV7-9 and TRBJ2-6; tentatively, D is TRBD1 or TRBD2 (5 bases each). Sample: blood. The CDR3 loop reads CASSLAGAAGANALTF. The CDR3 nucleotides read TGTGCCAGCAGCTTAGCCGGGGCAGCTGGGGCCAACGCCCTGACTTTC.